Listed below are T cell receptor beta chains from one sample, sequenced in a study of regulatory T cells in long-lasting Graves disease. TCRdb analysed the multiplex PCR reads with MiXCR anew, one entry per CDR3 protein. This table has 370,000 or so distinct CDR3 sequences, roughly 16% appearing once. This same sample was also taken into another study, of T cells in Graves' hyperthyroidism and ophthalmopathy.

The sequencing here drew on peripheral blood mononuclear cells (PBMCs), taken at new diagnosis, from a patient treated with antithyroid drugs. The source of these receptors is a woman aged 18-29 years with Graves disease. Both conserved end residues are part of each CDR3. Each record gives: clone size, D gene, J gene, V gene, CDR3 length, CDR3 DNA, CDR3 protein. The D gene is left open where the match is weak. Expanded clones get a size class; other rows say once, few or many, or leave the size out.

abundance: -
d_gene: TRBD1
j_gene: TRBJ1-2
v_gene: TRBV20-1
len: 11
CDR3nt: TGCAGTGCCGACAGGGGTAATGGCTACACCTTC
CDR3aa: CSADRGNGYTF

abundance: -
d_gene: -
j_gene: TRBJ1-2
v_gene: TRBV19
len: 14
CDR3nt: TGTGCCAGTAGGGAACGGGGGTCCGGATATGGCTACACCTTC
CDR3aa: CASRERGSGYGYTF

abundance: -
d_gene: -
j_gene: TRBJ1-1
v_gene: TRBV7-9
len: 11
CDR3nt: TGTGCCAGCAGCTTAAAGTTAGAAGCTTTCTTT
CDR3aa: CASSLKLEAFF

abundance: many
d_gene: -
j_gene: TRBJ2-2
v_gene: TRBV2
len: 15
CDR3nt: TGTGCCAGCAGTGAAGCTTCGAGGGATCGGCGGGAGCTGTTTTTT
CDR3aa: CASSEASRDRRELFF

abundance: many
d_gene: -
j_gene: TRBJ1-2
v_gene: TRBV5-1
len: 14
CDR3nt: TGCGCCAGCAGCTTGGCCCCCGGAAACTATGGCTACACCTTC
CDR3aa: CASSLAPGNYGYTF

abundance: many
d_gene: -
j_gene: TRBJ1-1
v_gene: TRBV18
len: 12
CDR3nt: TGTGCCAGCTACAGGGTCGAAACTGAAGCTTTCTTT
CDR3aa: CASYRVETEAFF

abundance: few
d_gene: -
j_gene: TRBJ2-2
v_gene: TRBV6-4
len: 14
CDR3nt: TGTGCCAGCAGTGACGACAGTGACACCGGGGAGCTGTTTTTT
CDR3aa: CASSDDSDTGELFF

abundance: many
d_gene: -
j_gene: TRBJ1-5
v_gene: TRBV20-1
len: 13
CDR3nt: TGCATCCCTTGGGCAGGACACAATCAGCCCCAGCATTTT
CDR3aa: CIPWAGHNQPQHF

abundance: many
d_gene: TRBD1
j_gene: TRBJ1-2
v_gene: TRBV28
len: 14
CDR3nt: TGTGCCACCGTTCGGGACAGCGACTACTATGGCTACACCTTC
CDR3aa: CATVRDSDYYGYTF

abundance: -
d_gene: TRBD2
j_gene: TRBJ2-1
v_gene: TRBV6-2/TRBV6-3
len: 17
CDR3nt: TGTGCCAGCACCGGAAGAATGGGCCGGGGGGGGGCAGGTGAGCAGTTCTTC
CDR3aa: CASTGRMGRGGAGEQFF

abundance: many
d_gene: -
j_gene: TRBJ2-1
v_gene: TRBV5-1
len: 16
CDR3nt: TGCGCCAGCAGCTTGGCCGCTTTGCGGGGCGGAAATGAGCAGTTCTTC
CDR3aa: CASSLAALRGGNEQFF

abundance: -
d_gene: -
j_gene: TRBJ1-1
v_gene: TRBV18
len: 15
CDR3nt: TGTGCCAGCTCACCATTGGGAGGGTTGAACACTGAAGCTTTCTTT
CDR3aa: CASSPLGGLNTEAFF

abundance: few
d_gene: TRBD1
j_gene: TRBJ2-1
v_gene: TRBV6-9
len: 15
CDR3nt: TGTGCCAGCAGTTACAACCGGGACAGGGAGAATGAGCAGTTCTTC
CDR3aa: CASSYNRDRENEQFF

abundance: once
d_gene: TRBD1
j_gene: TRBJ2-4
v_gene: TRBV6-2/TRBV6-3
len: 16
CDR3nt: TGTGCCAGCAGTTACTCGCAGGGGGCGGCCAAAAACATTCAGTACTTC
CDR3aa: CASSYSQGAAKNIQYF

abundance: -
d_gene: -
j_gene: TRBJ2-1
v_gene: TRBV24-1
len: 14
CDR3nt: TGTGCCACCAGTGATTTTGCGACTTCCGGGGAGCAGTTCTTC
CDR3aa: CATSDFATSGEQFF

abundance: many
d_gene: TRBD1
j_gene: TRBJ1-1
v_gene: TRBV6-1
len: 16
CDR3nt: TGTGCCAGCAGTGAAGCAGGGGGACAGGGAGGCACTGAAGCTTTCTTT
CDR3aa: CASSEAGGQGGTEAFF

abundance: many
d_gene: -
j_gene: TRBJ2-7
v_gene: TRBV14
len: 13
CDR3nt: TGTGCCAGCAGAACAGGGTACTCCTACGAGCAGTACTTC
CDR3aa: CASRTGYSYEQYF

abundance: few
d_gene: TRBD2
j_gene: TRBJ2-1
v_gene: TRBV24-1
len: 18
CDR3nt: TGTGCCACCAGTGATTCACAGCGAGGACTAGCGGGAATGAATGAGCAGTTCTTC
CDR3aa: CATSDSQRGLAGMNEQFF

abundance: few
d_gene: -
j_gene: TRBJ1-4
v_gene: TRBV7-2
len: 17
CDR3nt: TGTGCCAGCACCCAACCGTTCAAGGAGGGTGAGAATGAAAAACTGTTTTTT
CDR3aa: CASTQPFKEGENEKLFF

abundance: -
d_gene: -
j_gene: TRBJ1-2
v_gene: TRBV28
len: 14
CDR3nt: TGTGCCAGCAGTTCTTATTCCCCCGCCTATGGCTACACCTTC
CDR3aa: CASSSYSPAYGYTF

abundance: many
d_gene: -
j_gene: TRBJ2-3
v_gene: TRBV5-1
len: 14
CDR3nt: TGCGCCAGCAGCGTGGGGGTTAGCACAGATACGCAGTATTTT
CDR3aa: CASSVGVSTDTQYF

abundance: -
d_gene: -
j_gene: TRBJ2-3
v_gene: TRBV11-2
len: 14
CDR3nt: TGTGCCAGCAGCTTGACTCCCAGTAGAGATCCGCAGTATTTT
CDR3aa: CASSLTPSRDPQYF

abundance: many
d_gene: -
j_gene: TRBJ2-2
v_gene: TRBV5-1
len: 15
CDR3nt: TGCGCCAGCAGCTTGGCTCAGACGAACACCGGGGAGCTGTTTTTT
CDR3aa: CASSLAQTNTGELFF

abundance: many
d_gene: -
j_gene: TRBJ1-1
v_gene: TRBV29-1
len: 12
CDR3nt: TGCAGCGTTGACTTTGGACCGCCTGAAGCTTTCTTT
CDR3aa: CSVDFGPPEAFF

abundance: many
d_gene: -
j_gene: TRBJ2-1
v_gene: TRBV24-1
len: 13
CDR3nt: TGTGCCACCAGTGAACGGACTTACAATGAGCAGTTCTTC
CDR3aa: CATSERTYNEQFF

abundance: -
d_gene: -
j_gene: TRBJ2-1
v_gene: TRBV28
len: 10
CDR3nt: TGTGCCAGCAGTTTCCGGGAGCAGTTCTTC
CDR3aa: CASSFREQFF

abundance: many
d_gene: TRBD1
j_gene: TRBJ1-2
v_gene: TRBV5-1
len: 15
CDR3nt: TGCGCCAGCAGCTTCCAAGACAGGGGACAATATGGCTACACCTTC
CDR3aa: CASSFQDRGQYGYTF

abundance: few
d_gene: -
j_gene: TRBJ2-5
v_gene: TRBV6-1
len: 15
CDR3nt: TGTGCCAGCAGCCGATCTGGAATAGGAGAAGAGACCCAGTACTTC
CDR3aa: CASSRSGIGEETQYF

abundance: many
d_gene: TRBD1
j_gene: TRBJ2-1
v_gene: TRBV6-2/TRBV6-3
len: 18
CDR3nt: TGTGCCAGCAGTTTGACGCGAGGACAGGGGCGGAGGGCCAATGAGCAGTTCTTC
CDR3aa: CASSLTRGQGRRANEQFF

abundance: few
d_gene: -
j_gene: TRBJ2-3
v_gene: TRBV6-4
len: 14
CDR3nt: TGTGCCAGCAGTGACTCGTGGGGGGCCGATACGCAGTATTTT
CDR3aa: CASSDSWGADTQYF

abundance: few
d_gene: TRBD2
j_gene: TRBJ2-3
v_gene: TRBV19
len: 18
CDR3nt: TGTGCCAGTAGTATAGGTTCGGCTAGCGGGGGGCACACAGATACGCAGTATTTT
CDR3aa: CASSIGSASGGHTDTQYF

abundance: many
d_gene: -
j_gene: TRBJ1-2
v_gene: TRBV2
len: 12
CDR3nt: TGTGCCAGCAGTATGACTCGGGGGGGCTACACCTTC
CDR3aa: CASSMTRGGYTF

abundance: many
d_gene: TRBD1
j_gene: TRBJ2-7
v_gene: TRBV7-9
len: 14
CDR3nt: TGTGCCAGCAGCGAAAAACAGGGGGCCCACGAGCAGTACTTC
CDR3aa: CASSEKQGAHEQYF

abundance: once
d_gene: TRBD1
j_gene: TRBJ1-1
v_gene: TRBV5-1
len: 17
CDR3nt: TGCGCCAGCGGCCAATTACCGGGACAGGGGGCCTACACTGAAGCTTTCTTT
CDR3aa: CASGQLPGQGAYTEAFF

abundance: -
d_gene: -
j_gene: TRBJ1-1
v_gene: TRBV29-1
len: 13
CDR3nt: TGCAGCGTTGAAGCAGCTTTGAACACTGAAGCTTTCTTT
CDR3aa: CSVEAALNTEAFF

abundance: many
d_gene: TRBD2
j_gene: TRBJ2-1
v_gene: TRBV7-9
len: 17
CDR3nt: TGTGCCAGCAGCCCACATATATCAGATAGCGGGTTAAATGAGCAGTTCTTC
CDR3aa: CASSPHISDSGLNEQFF

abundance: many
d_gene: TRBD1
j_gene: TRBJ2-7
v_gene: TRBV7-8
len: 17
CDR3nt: TGTGCCAGCAGCTTAGTAAAATTTGGACAGGGGAGTGCCGAGCAGTACTTC
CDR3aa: CASSLVKFGQGSAEQYF

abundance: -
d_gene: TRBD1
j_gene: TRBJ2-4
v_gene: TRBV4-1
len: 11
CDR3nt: TGCGCCAGCAGCCGAGACAGGGTTAAGTACTTC
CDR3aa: CASSRDRVKYF

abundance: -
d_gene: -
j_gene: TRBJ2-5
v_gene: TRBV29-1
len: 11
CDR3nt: TGCAGCGCCCGCAGGGTGGAGACCCAGTACTTC
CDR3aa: CSARRVETQYF

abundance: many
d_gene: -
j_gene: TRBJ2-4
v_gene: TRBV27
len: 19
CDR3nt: TGTGCCAGCAGTTTGGGTGGGACCCGCTCGCGATTAGCCAAAAACATTCAGTACTTC
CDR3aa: CASSLGGTRSRLAKNIQYF

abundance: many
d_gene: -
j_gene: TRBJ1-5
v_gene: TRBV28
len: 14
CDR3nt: TGTGCCAGCAGTTTGATAGGGAGCAATCAGCCCCAGCATTTT
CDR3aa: CASSLIGSNQPQHF

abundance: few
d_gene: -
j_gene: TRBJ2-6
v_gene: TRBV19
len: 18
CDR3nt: TGTGCCAGTACAGAAGGAAGGGGAACCCTCTCTGGGGCCAACGTCCTGACTTTC
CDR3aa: CASTEGRGTLSGANVLTF

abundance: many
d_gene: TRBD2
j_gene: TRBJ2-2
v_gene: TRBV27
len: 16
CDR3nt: TGTGCCAGCAGTTTACACGGACTAGCGGGGACCGGGGAGCTGTTTTTT
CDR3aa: CASSLHGLAGTGELFF

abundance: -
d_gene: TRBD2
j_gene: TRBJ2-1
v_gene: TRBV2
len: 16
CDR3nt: TGTGCCAGCAGTGAGTCGGCGGGGGGGCATGGAAATGAGCAGTTCTTC
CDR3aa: CASSESAGGHGNEQFF

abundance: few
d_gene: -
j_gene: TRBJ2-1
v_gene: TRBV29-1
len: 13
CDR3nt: TGCAGCGTTACCAGGGCGATTTACAATGAGCAGTTCTTC
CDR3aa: CSVTRAIYNEQFF

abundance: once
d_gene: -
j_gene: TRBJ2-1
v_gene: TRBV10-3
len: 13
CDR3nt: TGTGCCATCAGTGAGGGGGGGCGCTATGAGCAGTTCTTC
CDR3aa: CAISEGGRYEQFF

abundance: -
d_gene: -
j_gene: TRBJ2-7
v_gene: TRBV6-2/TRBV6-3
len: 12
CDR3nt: TGTGCCAGCAGTTACGGGGGGCACGAGCAGTACTTC
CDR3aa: CASSYGGHEQYF

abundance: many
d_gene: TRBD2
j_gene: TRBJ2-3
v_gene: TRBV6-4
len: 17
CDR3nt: TGTGCCAGCAGTGACTTCGCTAGCGGGGGCAGCACAGATACGCAGTATTTT
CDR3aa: CASSDFASGGSTDTQYF

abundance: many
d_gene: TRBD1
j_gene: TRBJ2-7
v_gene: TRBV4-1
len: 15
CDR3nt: TGCGCCAGCAGCCAGGACCCAGGGACAGGCTACGAGCAGTACTTC
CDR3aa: CASSQDPGTGYEQYF

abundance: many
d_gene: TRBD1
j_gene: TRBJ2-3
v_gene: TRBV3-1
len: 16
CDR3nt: TGTGCCAGCAGCCAACCGACAGGGGGCTTGGCAGATACGCAGTATTTT
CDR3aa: CASSQPTGGLADTQYF

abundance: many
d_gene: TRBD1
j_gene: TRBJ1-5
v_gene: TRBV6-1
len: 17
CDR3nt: TGTGCCAGCAAACCCGGGACAGGGTTTTATAGCAATCAGCCCCAGCATTTT
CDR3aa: CASKPGTGFYSNQPQHF

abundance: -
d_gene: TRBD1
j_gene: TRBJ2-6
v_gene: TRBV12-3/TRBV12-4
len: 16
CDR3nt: TGTGCCAGCAGCGTGACAGGGGGCTCTGGGGCCAACGTCCTGACTTTC
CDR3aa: CASSVTGGSGANVLTF

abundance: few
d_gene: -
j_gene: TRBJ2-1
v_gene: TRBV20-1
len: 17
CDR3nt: TGCAGTGCTAGAGGGAACCAAGCCGGTAGCTCCTACAATGAGCAGCTCTTC
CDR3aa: CSARGNQAGSSYNEQLF

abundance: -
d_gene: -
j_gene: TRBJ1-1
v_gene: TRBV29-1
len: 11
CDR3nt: TGCAGCGAGGGTGTGAACACTGAAGCTTCCTTT
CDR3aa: CSEGVNTEASF

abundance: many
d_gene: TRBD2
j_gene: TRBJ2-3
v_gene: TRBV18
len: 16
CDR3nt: TGTGCCAGCTCACCCCAGCTAGCGGGAGAAGCAGATACGCAGTATTTT
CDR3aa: CASSPQLAGEADTQYF

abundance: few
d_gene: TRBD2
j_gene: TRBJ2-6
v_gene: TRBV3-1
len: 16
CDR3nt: TGTGCCAGCAGCCGCGGCGGGGGGGTAGGGGCCAACGTCCTGACTTTC
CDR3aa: CASSRGGGVGANVLTF

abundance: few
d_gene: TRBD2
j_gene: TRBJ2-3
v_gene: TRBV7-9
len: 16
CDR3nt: TGTGCCAGCAGCATATCTTCCGGGACTAGCCCAGATACGCAGTATTTT
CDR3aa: CASSISSGTSPDTQYF

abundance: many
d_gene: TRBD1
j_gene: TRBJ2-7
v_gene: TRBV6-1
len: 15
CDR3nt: TGTGCCAGCAGGGAACAGGGACAGAAGACCCGCGAGCAGTACTTC
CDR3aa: CASREQGQKTREQYF

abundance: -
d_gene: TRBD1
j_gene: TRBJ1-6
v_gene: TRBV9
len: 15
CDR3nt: TGTGCCAGCAGCCCCCAGACAGGGAATCATTCACCCCTCCACTTT
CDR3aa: CASSPQTGNHSPLHF

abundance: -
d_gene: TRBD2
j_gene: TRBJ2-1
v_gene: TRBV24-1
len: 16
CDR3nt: TGTGCCACCAGTGATCCAGCGGGAGCGTTACACAATGAGCAGTTCTTC
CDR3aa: CATSDPAGALHNEQFF